The T cell receptor (beta chain) described here comes from a study of response to subunit inactivated influenza vaccine. Study results and limitations: Few new T cells, the authors suggested, are recruited by each seasonal influenza vaccination.

Concerning this clonotype itself: Its antigen is undetermined. The junction and the germline gene differ at one end; a read error may be behind it.

Germline assignment: CDR1 MNHEY and CDR2 SVGEGT. This CDR3 spans 15 amino acids. MiXCR, run by TCRdb on the RT-PCR reads, gives a single entry per CDR3 protein. The profile shows around 790,000 distinct CDR3 sequences, around 20% of them singletons. The receptor's source is a man over 45 who received an inactivated influenza vaccine. The gene calls are TRBV6-2 or TRBV6-3 and TRBJ1-5; D remains unclear. This sample comprised PBMCs from blood, obtained 5 days after vaccination. In DNA, the CDR3 is TGTCCCAGCAGTTACCCCAAGGGTTTCAATCAGCCCCAGCATTTT. Its translation is CPSSYPKGFNQPQHF.